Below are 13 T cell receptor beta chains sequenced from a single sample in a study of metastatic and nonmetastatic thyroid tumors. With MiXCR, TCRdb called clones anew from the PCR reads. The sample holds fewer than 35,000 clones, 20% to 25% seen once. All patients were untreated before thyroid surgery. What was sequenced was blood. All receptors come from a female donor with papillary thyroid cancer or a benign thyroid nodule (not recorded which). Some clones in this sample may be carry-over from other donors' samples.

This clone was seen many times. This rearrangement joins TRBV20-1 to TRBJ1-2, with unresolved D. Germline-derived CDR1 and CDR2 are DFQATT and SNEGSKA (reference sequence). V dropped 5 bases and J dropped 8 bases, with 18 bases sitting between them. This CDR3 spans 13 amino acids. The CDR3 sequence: CSARSDGAGGYTF. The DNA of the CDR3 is TGCAGTGCTCGGTCTGACGGTGCGGGGGGCTACACCTTC.

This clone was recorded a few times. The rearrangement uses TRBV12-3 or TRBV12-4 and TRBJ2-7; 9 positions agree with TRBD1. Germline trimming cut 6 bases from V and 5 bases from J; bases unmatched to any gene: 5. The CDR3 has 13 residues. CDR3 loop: CASSPQGANEQYF. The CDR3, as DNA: TGTGCCAGCAGCCCACAGGGGGCGAACGAGCAGTACTTC.

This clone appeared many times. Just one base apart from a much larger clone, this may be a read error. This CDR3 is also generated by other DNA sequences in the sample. CDR3 sequence reads: CASKQTDLNYGYTF. The CDR3 DNA follows: TGTGCCAGCAAGCAGACAGACCTCAACTATGGCTACACCTTC. The genes are TRBV6-1 and TRBJ1-2, with D possibly being TRBD1 (5 bases). Trimming removed 7 bases at V and 2 bases at J, with 14 bases between. The germline V gene has CDR1 MNHNS and CDR2 SASEGT. The CDR3 spans 14 residues.

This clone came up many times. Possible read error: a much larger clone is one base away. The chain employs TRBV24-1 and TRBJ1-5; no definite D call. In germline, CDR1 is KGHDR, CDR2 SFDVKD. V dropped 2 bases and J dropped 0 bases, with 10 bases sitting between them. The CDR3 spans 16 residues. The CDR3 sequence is CATSDSRRDSNQPQHF. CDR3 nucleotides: TGTGCCACCAGTGATTCTCGACGGGATAGCAATCAGCCCCAGCATTTT.

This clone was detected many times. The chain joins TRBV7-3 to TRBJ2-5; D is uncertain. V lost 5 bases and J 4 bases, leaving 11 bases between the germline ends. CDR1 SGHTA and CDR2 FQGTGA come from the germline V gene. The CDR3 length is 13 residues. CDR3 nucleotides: TGTGCCAGCAGCCTGGACGTCGGAGAGACCCAGTACTTC. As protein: CASSLDVGETQYF. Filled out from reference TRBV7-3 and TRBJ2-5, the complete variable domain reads GAGVSQTPSNKVTEKGKYVELRCDPISGHTALYWYRQSLGQGPEFLIYFQGTGAADDSGLPNDRFFAVRPEGSVSTLKIQRTERGDSAVYLCASSLDVGETQYFGPGTRLLVL.

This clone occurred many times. The CDR3 sequence is CSARALDTLIGTEAFF. The CDR3 DNA sequence: TGCAGTGCTAGAGCCTTGGACACCCTCATTGGGACTGAAGCTTTCTTT. This chain joins TRBV20-1 and TRBJ1-1, with D tentatively TRBD1 (5 bases). CDR1 DFQATT and CDR2 SNEGSKA come from the germline V gene (reference sequence). The CDR3 length is 16 residues. Trimming stripped 1 base from V and 5 bases from J, with 20 bases between.

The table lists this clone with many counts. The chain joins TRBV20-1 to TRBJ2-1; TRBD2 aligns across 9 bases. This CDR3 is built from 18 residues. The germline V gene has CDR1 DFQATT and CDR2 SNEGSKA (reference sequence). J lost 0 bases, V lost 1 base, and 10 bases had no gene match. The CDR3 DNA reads TGCAGTGCTAGAGCCACTTCTCGTAGCGGGAGCTCCTACAATGAGCAGTTCTTC. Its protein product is CSARATSRSGSSYNEQFF.

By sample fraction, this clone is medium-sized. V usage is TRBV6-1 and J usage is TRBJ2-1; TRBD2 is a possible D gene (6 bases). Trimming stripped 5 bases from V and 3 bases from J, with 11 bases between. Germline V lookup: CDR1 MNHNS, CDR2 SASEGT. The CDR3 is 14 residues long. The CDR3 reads CASSPRRGYNEQFF. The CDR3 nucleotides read TGTGCCAGCAGTCCTCGGCGGGGCTACAATGAGCAGTTCTTC.

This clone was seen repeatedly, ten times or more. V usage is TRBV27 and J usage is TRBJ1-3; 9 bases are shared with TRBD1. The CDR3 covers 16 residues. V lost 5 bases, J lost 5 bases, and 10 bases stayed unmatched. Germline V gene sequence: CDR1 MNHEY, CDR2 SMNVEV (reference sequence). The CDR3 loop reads CASSTLTGGARNTIYF. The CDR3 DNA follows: TGTGCCAGCAGTACACTGACAGGGGGGGCCCGAAACACCATATATTTT.

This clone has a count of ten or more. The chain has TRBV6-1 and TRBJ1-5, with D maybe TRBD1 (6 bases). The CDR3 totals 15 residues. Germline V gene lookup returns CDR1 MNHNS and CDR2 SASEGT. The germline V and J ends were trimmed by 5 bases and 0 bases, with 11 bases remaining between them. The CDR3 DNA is TGTGCCAGCAGTCCGGACAGAAATAGCAATCAGCCCCAGCATTTT. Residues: CASSPDRNSNQPQHF.

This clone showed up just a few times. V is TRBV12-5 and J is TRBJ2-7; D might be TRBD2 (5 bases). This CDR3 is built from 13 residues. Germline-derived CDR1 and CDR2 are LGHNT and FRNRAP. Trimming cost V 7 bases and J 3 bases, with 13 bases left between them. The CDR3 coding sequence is TGTGCTAGTGTCCCCGCTAGCTTCTACGAGCAGTACTTC. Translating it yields CASVPASFYEQYF.

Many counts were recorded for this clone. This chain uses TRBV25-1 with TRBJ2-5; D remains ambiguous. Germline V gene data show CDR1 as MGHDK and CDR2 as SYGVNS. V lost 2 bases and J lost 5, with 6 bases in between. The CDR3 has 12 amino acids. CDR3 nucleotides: TGTGCCAGCAGTGAAAGGTTTGAGACCCAGTACTTC. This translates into CASSERFETQYF.

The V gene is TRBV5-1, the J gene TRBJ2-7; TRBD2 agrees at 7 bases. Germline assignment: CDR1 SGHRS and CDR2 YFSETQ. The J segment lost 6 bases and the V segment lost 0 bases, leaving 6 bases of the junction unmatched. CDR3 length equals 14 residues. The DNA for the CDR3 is TGCGCCAGCAGCTTGGTGGCGGGAGCAGGCGAGCAGTACTTC. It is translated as CASSLVAGAGEQYF.